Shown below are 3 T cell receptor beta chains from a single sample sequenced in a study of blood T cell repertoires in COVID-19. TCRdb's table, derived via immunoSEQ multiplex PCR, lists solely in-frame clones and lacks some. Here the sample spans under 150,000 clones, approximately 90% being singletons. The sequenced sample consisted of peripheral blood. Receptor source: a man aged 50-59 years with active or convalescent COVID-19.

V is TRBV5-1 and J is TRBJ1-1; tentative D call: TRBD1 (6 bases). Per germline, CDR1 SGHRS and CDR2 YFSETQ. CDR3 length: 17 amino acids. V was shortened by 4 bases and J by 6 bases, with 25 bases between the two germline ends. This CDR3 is CASSIQGAIRELPEAFF. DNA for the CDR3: TGCGCCAGCAGCATACAGGGTGCGATTAGGGAGTTGCCTGAAGCTTTCTTT.

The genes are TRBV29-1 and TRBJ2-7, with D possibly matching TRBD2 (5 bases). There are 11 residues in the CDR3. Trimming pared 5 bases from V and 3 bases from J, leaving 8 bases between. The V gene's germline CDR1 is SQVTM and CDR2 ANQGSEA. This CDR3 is CSVQRDYEQYF. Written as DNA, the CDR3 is TGCAGCGTTCAACGGGACTACGAGCAGTACTTC.

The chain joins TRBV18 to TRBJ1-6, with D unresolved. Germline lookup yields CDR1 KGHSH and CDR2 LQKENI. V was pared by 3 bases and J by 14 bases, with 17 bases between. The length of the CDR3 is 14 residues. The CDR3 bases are TGTGCCAGCTCACCGACACCGCTGGTAGAATCCCTCCACTTT. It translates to CASSPTPLVESLHF.